This paragraph reports one TCR beta chain. Its antigen remains unknown. The source of the sample is a study of T cell responses to AZD1222 COVID-19 vaccine. Assay: immunoSEQ multiplex PCR; the TCRdb copy retains only in-frame clones and omits some. The sample records about 270,000 clones, almost 95% being singletons. Looked up from germline, CDR1 is LNHDA and CDR2 is SQIVND (reference sequence). Losses at the gene ends were 5 bases for V and 4 bases for J; bases not matched to a gene: 6. This CDR3 has 14 residues. Notes on the study in general: The peak T cell response came first, and repertoires were sampled only after it. Females made up more of the donors, who were largely white British, and clonal diversity may have come out too low. Nearly half of spike-specific TCRs reportedly target unmutated variant regions.

The V gene is TRBV19, the J gene TRBJ2-7; 9 positions match TRBD1. Sequencing used peripheral blood, obtained 28 days after the second AZD1222 dose. The receptor was isolated from an adult who received the AZD1222 COVID-19 vaccine. In DNA form, the CDR3 reads TGTGCCAGTAGTCCCCGGACAGGGGCTTACGAGCAGTACTTC. This sequence encodes CASSPRTGAYEQYF.